Detailed here is one T cell receptor (beta chain). Data came from immunoSEQ multiplex PCR; TCRdb stores just in-frame clones and leaves some out. Of some 60,000 clones listed, 65% to 80% are singletons. The source of the sample is a study of blood T cell repertoires in COVID-19. As for the study in general: In each case, the material was cDNA or gDNA derived from T cells, B-cell-depleted T cells, or PBMCs.

Germline V lookup: CDR1 GTSNPN, CDR2 SVGIG (reference sequence). V lost 0 bases to trimming and J lost 4 bases; unmatched junction nucleotides: 8. This CDR3 is 17 amino acids long. Sequencing input: peripheral blood. The receptor comes from a young man with COVID-19, enrolled during active disease. This chain uses TRBV30 with TRBJ2-3; 12 nucleotides agree with TRBD2. DNA of the CDR3: TGTGCCTGGAGTGTACGGCGGACTAGCGGGAAATCAGATACGCAGTATTTT. Amino acid sequence: CAWSVRRTSGKSDTQYF.